This TCR beta chain was identified during a study of OX40 agonist ivuxolimab in advanced cancers. Across the study: Clinicians treated patients with ivuxolimab, an agonistic anti-OX40 (CD134) antibody. Ivuxolimab doses were 0.01, 0.1, 0.3, 1.5, 3 or 10 mg/kg every 2 weeks.

Data came from immunoSEQ multiplex PCR; TCRdb stores just in-frame clones and leaves some out. The repertoire has about 79,000 clones, less than 95% of them found once; the top ten carry 8% to 13%. The V gene lost 5 bases and the J gene lost 2 bases, with 15 bases spanning the gap. Germline CDR1 is MNHEY and CDR2 is SMNVEV (reference sequence). This CDR3 contains 16 residues. Blood sampling was done at baseline, cycle 4 day 1, and cycle 7 day 1. In its sample, this clone was seen once. V usage is TRBV27 and J usage is TRBJ1-4; unclear D gene. This sequence was found in an adult with an advanced solid tumor such as melanoma, head and neck, liver or kidney cancer. Source: CD4+ or CD8+ T cells sorted from blood, taken in a trial of the OX40 agonist ivuxolimab. Here the CDR3 DNA reads TGTGCCAGCAGTCCTTCCTTCCCTGGCACTAATGAAAAACTGTTTTTT. It translates to CASSPSFPGTNEKLFF.